The rows below give T cell receptor beta chains drawn from one sample of a study of T cell responses to AZD1222 COVID-19 vaccine. This table comes from immunoSEQ multiplex PCR, and its TCRdb copy is limited to in-frame clones, with some not included. The table lists 90,000 to 110,000 clones, more than 75% of them singletons. The sample here was peripheral blood, taken on day 0 of AZD1222 vaccination. The source is an adult in good health. Each CDR3 is given with its conserved first and last residue. The D gene is left open where the match is weak. Where a row states a size, it is once, few, many or the class of an expanded clone; other rows omit it.

CDR3aa | CDR3nt | j_gene | abundance | d_gene | v_gene
CASSHYVSGGTYNEQFF | TGTGCCAGCAGCCATTACGTTAGCGGGGGAACCTACAATGAGCAGTTCTTC | TRBJ2-1 | . | TRBD2 | TRBV4-2
CASSLDGSYTDTQYF | TGCGCCAGCAGCTTGGACGGGAGCTACACAGATACGCAGTATTTT | TRBJ2-3 | . | . | TRBV5-1
CSASPPTRPSRNTIYF | TGCAGTGCTAGTCCTCCGACCAGACCAAGTAGAAACACCATATATTTT | TRBJ1-3 | . | . | TRBV20-1
CASSGLAGSGNTIYF | TGTGCCAGCAGCGGCCTTGCTGGCTCTGGAAACACCATATATTTT | TRBJ1-3 | . | . | TRBV3-1/TRBV3-2
CASSLVLGRLLSYNEQFF | TGTGCCAGCAGCTTAGTACTGGGGCGGTTGTTGTCCTACAATGAGCAGTTCTTC | TRBJ2-1 | . | . | TRBV11-3
CASSQGSGGYEQYF | TGCGCCAGCAGCCAAGGTAGCGGGGGCTACGAGCAGTACTTC | TRBJ2-7 | once | TRBD2 | TRBV4-1
CASGDRSRNEQFF | TGTGCCAGCGGGGACAGAAGTCGGAATGAGCAGTTCTTC | TRBJ2-1 | once | TRBD1 | TRBV11-3
CASSWAWGPQHF | TGTGCCAGCAGTTGGGCGTGGGGGCCCCAGCATTTT | TRBJ1-5 | . | . | TRBV28
CASRAGDRGYQPQHF | TGCGCCAGCAGGGCTGGGGACAGGGGCTATCAGCCCCAGCATTTT | TRBJ1-5 | . | TRBD1 | TRBV10-2
CASSLEGVYNSPLHF | TGCGCCAGCAGCTTGGAGGGTGTCTATAATTCACCCCTCCACTTT | TRBJ1-6 | few | . | TRBV5-1
CATSESQGDITEAFF | TGTGCCACCAGTGAATCACAGGGGGATATTACTGAAGCTTTCTTT | TRBJ1-1 | few | TRBD1 | TRBV24-1
CASWKGTGQLNTEAFF | TGTGCCAGCTGGAAGGGGACGGGGCAATTGAACACTGAAGCTTTCTTT | TRBJ1-1 | . | . | TRBV7-9
CTLWVAWEQYF | TGCACCCTTTGGGTAGCGTGGGAGCAGTACTTC | TRBJ2-7 | . | . | TRBV20-1
CASSLGASVYNEQFF | TGTGCCAGTAGTTTAGGGGCAAGCGTCTACAATGAGCAGTTCTTC | TRBJ2-1 | . | . | TRBV19
CASRTSGAGGSNEQFF | TGCGCCAGCAGAACCTCAGGGGCCGGTGGATCCAATGAGCAGTTCTTC | TRBJ2-1 | . | . | TRBV5-1
CASTPNGQGRYIQYF | TGTGCCAGTACTCCAAATGGACAGGGCAGATACATTCAGTACTTC | TRBJ2-4 | . | TRBD1 | TRBV19
CASSLGSDGRVYEQYF | TGTGCCAGCAGCTTAGGGTCCGACGGGAGGGTGTACGAGCAGTACTTC | TRBJ2-7 | . | TRBD2 | TRBV13
CASSLRGLGLAMTQYF | TGTGCCAGCAGCTTGAGGGGACTAGGGCTAGCGATGACCCAGTACTTC | TRBJ2-5 | . | TRBD2 | TRBV5-6
CASSEASVDRSNSPLHF | TGTGCCAGCAGTGAAGCGTCCGTGGACAGATCCAATTCACCCCTCCACTTT | TRBJ1-6 | few | . | TRBV2
CASSGTGTGGKYEQYF | TGCGCCAGCAGCGGAACCGGGACAGGGGGGAAATACGAGCAGTACTTC | TRBJ2-7 | . | TRBD1 | TRBV5-1
CASAPTSGPRGQYF | TGTGCCAGCGCCCCGACTAGCGGGCCCCGGGGGCAGTACTTC | TRBJ2-7 | once | TRBD2 | TRBV3-1/TRBV3-2
CASDEGARTEAFF | TGTGCCAGCGATGAGGGGGCGAGGACTGAAGCTTTCTTT | TRBJ1-1 | . | TRBD1 | TRBV7-9
CASSLGETQYF | TGTGCCAGCAGCCTTGGGGAGACCCAGTACTTC | TRBJ2-5 | once | . | TRBV14
CASSTGQGDTEAFF | TGCGCCAGCAGCACCGGACAGGGGGACACTGAAGCTTTCTTT | TRBJ1-1 | . | TRBD1 | TRBV5-1
CASSSVRNSPLHF | TGTGCCAGCAGTTCGGTCCGTAATTCACCCCTCCACTTT | TRBJ1-6 | once | . | TRBV12-3/TRBV12-4
CASSLGLSYTEAFF | TGTGCCAGCAGTCTGGGGCTTAGTTACACTGAAGCTTTCTTT | TRBJ1-1 | . | . | TRBV28
CASSRGTGRTDTQYF | TGTGCCAGCAGCCGTGGGACCGGACGCACAGATACGCAGTATTTT | TRBJ2-3 | once | . | TRBV11-2
CASSFRQGTDTQYF | TGTGCCAGCAGTTTCAGACAGGGCACAGATACGCAGTATTTT | TRBJ2-3 | . | . | TRBV11-3
CASSRGLAGSYEQYF | TGTGCCAGCAGTAGAGGACTAGCGGGGTCCTACGAGCAGTACTTC | TRBJ2-7 | . | TRBD2 | TRBV28
CASSPRTGNVDNEQFF | TGTGCCAGCAGCCCGCGGACAGGGAACGTGGATAATGAGCAGTTCTTC | TRBJ2-1 | . | TRBD1 | TRBV9
CASSIVPGGRVYGYTF | TGTGCCAGTAGTATAGTTCCTGGGGGGCGGGTCTATGGCTACACCTTC | TRBJ1-2 | . | . | TRBV19
CASSYRDRGHGYTF | TGTGCCAGCAGTTACCGGGACAGGGGGCACGGCTACACCTTC | TRBJ1-2 | . | TRBD1 | TRBV6-5
CASSAENQGGDEQFF | TGTGCCAGCAGCGCCGAGAATCAGGGGGGCGATGAGCAGTTCTTC | TRBJ2-1 | . | . | TRBV9
CASSYSGRAQSKAFF | TGTGCCAGCAGTTACTCGGGAAGGGCGCAAAGTAAAGCTTTCTTT | TRBJ1-1 | few | . | TRBV6-5
CASKGTGPYEQYF | TGTGCCAGCAAAGGGACAGGTCCTTACGAGCAGTACTTC | TRBJ2-7 | once | TRBD1 | TRBV28
CASSPGATSYNEQFF | TGTGCCAGCAGCCCCGGGGCGACCTCCTACAATGAGCAGTTCTTC | TRBJ2-1 | . | . | TRBV6-5
CASSLDSKGEAFF | TGTGCCAGCTCACTGGACAGTAAGGGGGAAGCTTTCTTT | TRBJ1-1 | once | . | TRBV18
CASSKGQSRTGELFF | TGTGCCAGCTCCAAGGGACAGTCAAGAACCGGGGAGCTGTTTTTT | TRBJ2-2 | . | TRBD1 | TRBV18
CASSAASNQPQHF | TGTGCCAGCAGTGCCGCGAGCAATCAGCCCCAGCATTTT | TRBJ1-5 | . | . | TRBV12-3/TRBV12-4
CASGLVLGIGTRVTEAFF | TGTGCTAGTGGTTTGGTACTTGGGATTGGTACGAGGGTTACTGAAGCTTTCTTT | TRBJ1-1 | . | . | TRBV12-5
CASSLEAAPNQPQHF | TGTGCCAGCAGCTTAGAGGCCGCGCCCAATCAGCCCCAGCATTTT | TRBJ1-5 | . | . | TRBV7-9
CASSLGAGVVSPLHF | TGTGCCAGCAGCTTAGGTGCAGGGGTGGTTTCACCCCTCCACTTT | TRBJ1-6 | . | . | TRBV7-9
CASSLMTGGSTDTQYF | TGTGCCAGCTCATTAATGACAGGGGGCAGCACAGATACGCAGTATTTT | TRBJ2-3 | once | TRBD1 | TRBV18
CASSQEERTHLHF | TGCGCCAGCAGCCAAGAAGAAAGGACACATCTCCACTTT | TRBJ1-6 | once | . | TRBV4-3
CATSRDRQVYTGELFF | TGTGCCACCAGCAGAGATAGGCAGGTCTACACGGGGGAGCTGTTTTTT | TRBJ2-2 | . | . | TRBV15
CASSLGGAADTQYF | TGTGCCAGCAGTTTGGGCGGGGCCGCAGATACGCAGTATTTT | TRBJ2-3 | . | . | TRBV28
CASSLDGGSRYNEQFF | TGTGCCAGCAGTTTAGACGGCGGGAGCCGCTACAATGAGCAGTTCTTC | TRBJ2-1 | . | TRBD2 | TRBV28
CASSTRPQGVNTEAFF | TGCGCCAGCAGCACGAGGCCTCAGGGCGTGAACACTGAAGCTTTCTTT | TRBJ1-1 | . | . | TRBV5-1
CASSHRGGGGNTIYF | TGTGCCAGTAGTCACCGGGGGGGCGGTGGAAACACCATATATTTT | TRBJ1-3 | . | . | TRBV19
CASSLDPQGTQYF | TGTGCCAGCAGCTTAGATCCCCAGGGGACCCAGTACTTC | TRBJ2-5 | . | . | TRBV11-2
CASRDRDNYGYTF | TGTGCCAGCAGGGACAGGGATAACTATGGCTACACCTTC | TRBJ1-2 | . | TRBD1 | TRBV6-5
CASSEGQGEQPQHF | TGTGCCAGCAGTGAGGGACAGGGGGAACAGCCCCAGCATTTT | TRBJ1-5 | . | TRBD1 | TRBV2